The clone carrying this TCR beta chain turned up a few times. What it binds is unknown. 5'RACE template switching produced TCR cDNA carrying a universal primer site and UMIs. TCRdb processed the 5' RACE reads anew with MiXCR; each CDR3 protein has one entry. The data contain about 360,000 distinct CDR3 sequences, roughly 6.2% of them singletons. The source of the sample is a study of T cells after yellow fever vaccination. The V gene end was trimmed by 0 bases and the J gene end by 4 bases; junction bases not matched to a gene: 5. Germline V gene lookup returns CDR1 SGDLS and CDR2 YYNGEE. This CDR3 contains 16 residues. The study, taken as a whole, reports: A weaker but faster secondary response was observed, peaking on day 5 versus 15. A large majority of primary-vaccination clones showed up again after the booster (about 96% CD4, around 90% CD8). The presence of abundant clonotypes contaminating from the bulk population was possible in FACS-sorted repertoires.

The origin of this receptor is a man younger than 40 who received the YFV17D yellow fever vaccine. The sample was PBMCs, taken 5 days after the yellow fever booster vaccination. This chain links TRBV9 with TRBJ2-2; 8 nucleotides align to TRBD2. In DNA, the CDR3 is TGTGCCAGCAGCGTAGCTGTCCTAGCGGGCACCGGGGAGCTGTTTTTT. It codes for CASSVAVLAGTGELFF.